A selection of T cell receptor beta chains follows, all from one sample in a study of blood T cell repertoires in COVID-19. Clones were read by immunoSEQ multiplex PCR, and TCRdb kept only the in-frame ones, dropping some. This sample yields about 53,000 clones, of which about 76% are seen a single time; about 22% belongs to the top ten. The sample consisted of peripheral blood. These receptors came from a woman at least 80 years old with COVID-19, enrolled during active disease. The CDR3 runs from the conserved cysteine through the conserved F or W. Fields, in order: D gene, V gene, J gene, clone size, CDR3 DNA, CDR3 protein. The D gene is left open where the match is weak. Clone size is shown for a subset of rows, as once, few, many or a class of expanded clone.

>-|TRBV18|TRBJ2-7|-
TGTGCCAGCTCACCCTGGGCCCCGGGGGAGGTATCCTACGAGCAGTACTTC
CASSPWAPGEVSYEQYF
>TRBD2|TRBV6-2/TRBV6-3|TRBJ2-1|once
TGTGCCAGCAGTTCCTGGACTAGCGGGAGGAAATCAGAGGAGCAGTTCTTC
CASSSWTSGRKSEEQFF
>-|TRBV5-1|TRBJ2-7|once
TGCGCCAGCAATCCCACAGAAGGGAGCTACGAGCAGTACTTC
CASNPTEGSYEQYF
>TRBD2|TRBV7-2|TRBJ2-2|-
TGTGCCAGCAGCTTAGAACTAGCGAGGAACACCGGGGAGCTGTTTTTT
CASSLELARNTGELFF
>-|TRBV29-1|TRBJ2-1|few
TGCAGCGTTGATCTTGTTAGCGGTTCGGGGAATGAGCAGTTCTTC
CSVDLVSGSGNEQFF
>-|TRBV9|TRBJ2-1|-
TGTGCCAGCAGCCCGTACGGGTCCTACAATGAGCAGTTCTTC
CASSPYGSYNEQFF
>-|TRBV10-3|TRBJ1-1|-
TGTGCCATCAGTGAATTAATCGTTCGGGGGGCCACTGAAGCTTTCTTT
CAISELIVRGATEAFF
>-|TRBV4-1|TRBJ1-3|-
TGCGCCAGCAGCCAAGATCAGAAGGGAGCAGCTGGAAACACCATATATTTT
CASSQDQKGAAGNTIYF
>-|TRBV5-6|TRBJ1-6|-
TGTGCCAGCAGCTGGGATAACAGGGATTCACCCCTCCACTTT
CASSWDNRDSPLHF
>TRBD1|TRBV11-3|TRBJ2-1|-
TGTGCCAGCAGCATTGGGACAGAAGAGCAGTTCTTC
CASSIGTEEQFF
>-|TRBV19|TRBJ1-2|-
TGTGCCAGTAGCACGGCACTAGTAGGATATGGCTACACCTTC
CASSTALVGYGYTF
>TRBD1|TRBV9|TRBJ1-2|-
TGTGCCAGCAGCGTAGAGCTGGGACAGGGTCCAGCGAACTATTATGGCTACACCTTC
CASSVELGQGPANYYGYTF
>TRBD2|TRBV3-1/TRBV3-2|TRBJ2-5|-
TGTGCCAGCAGCACGAGACTAGCGGGAGTTATCGAGACCCAGTACTTC
CASSTRLAGVIETQYF
>-|TRBV7-9|TRBJ2-6|-
TGTGCCAGCCGTCCCCCGTCTGGGGCCAACGTCCTGACTTTC
CASRPPSGANVLTF
>-|TRBV7-3|TRBJ2-5|-
TGTGCCAGCAAAGGGTCGCCAGGGGTTACAGAGACCCAGTACTTC
CASKGSPGVTETQYF
>TRBD1|TRBV5-1|TRBJ2-7|once
TGCGCCAGCAGCTTGGATTGGACAGGCTCCTACGAGCAGTACTTC
CASSLDWTGSYEQYF
>-|TRBV29-1|TRBJ1-4|-
TGCAGCGTTGGACAATGGGGCGAAAAACTGTTTTTT
CSVGQWGEKLFF